A single sample is the source of the 4 T cell receptor beta chains below, sequenced in a study of shared clonotypes between healthy human individuals. The repertoire was sequenced with immunoSEQ multiplex PCR; TCRdb's copy has only in-frame clones and lacks some. The sample has hundreds of thousands of clones; roughly 77% are singletons. The sample taken for sequencing was PBMCs. The receptors derive from a woman in her 40s in good health. Some clones in this sample may be carry-over from other donors' samples.

The CDR3 region is CASSPWPPGRDDDEQFF. CDR3 sequence (DNA): TGTGCCAGCAGCCCTTGGCCCCCTGGGCGGGATGACGACGAGCAGTTCTTC. The chain joins TRBV7-9 to TRBJ2-1, with a weak D call TRBD2 (6 bases). This CDR3 contains 17 residues. Trimming removed 5 bases at V and 10 bases at J, with 27 bases between. Germline-derived CDR1 and CDR2 are SEHNR and FQNEAQ (reference sequence).

The rearrangement links TRBV19 to TRBJ1-5, with D uncertain. Germline loops: CDR1 LNHDA, CDR2 SQIVND (reference sequence). The V end lost 8 bases, the J end lost 1 base, and 18 bases lay between the germline ends. The CDR3 length is 16 residues. The chain's CDR3 is CASAELFGRSNQPQHF. The CDR3 coding sequence is TGTGCCAGTGCTGAACTATTTGGCCGGAGCAATCAGCCCCAGCATTTT.

The rearrangement uses TRBV11-1 and TRBJ2-2; D remains ambiguous. This CDR3 spans 13 amino acids. The germline CDR1 and CDR2 sequences are SGHAT and FQDESV (reference sequence). Trimming cost V 1 base and J 5 bases, with 5 bases left between them. The DNA for the CDR3 is TGTGCCAGCAGCTTAGGCTTGACCGGGGAGCTGTTTTTT. Amino acid sequence: CASSLGLTGELFF.

This chain connects TRBV5-1 to TRBJ2-7, with D possibly being TRBD2 (5 bases). This CDR3 is 14 amino acids long. The V gene's germline CDR1 is SGHRS and CDR2 YFSETQ. V was shortened by 1 base and J by 0 bases, with 8 bases between the two germline ends. CDR3 sequence reads: CASSLRTYSYEQYF. CDR3 nucleotides: TGCGCCAGCAGCTTGAGGACTTACTCCTACGAGCAGTACTTC.